This T cell receptor beta chain is drawn from a study of blood T cells in healthy people across ages. Study results and limitations: Unsorted PBMCs prevented conclusive naive versus antigen-experienced comparison.

The V gene's germline CDR1 is MNHEY and CDR2 SVGEGT. The CDR3 is made up of 15 amino acids. Trimming left V 0 bases short and J 7 bases short, with 13 bases between. It was with a sample-barcoded 5' primer and a J-beta primer mix that a second PCR of roughly 7 to 12 cycles was run. TCRdb passed the 5' RACE reads through MiXCR, listing each CDR3 protein once. The repertoire consists of 500,000 to 650,000 distinct CDR3 sequences, with about 29% occurring once and the leading ten covering under 4.5%. The people who gave samples were healthy Caucasians from Russia, aged roughly 6 to 100. This clonotype was recorded a few times. Its antigen remains unknown. This sample was also put to use in a study of T cells of mothers and their children. That paper adds: Nobody spotted any persistent microchimeric T cell clones.

Material for sequencing was blood. The clonotype was recovered from a boy between 2 and 15 years old in good health. The chain carries TRBV6-2 or TRBV6-3 and TRBJ1-5; unclear D gene. The CDR3 is CASSYSIAASQPQHF. CDR3 nucleotide sequence: TGTGCCAGCAGTTACTCGATAGCCGCCTCACAGCCCCAGCATTTT.